Included here is one T cell receptor beta chain sequence, with context. Its antigen is unknown. A much larger clone is a single base away; this may be a read error. This sample is part of a study of breast tumors, draining lymph nodes, adjacent tissues. Overall study findings and caveats: Tumor T cell lymph node origin was a supported hypothesis, not proven.

TCRdb recomputed calls from the multiplex PCR reads with MiXCR, one row per CDR3 protein. The sample carries about 230,000 distinct CDR3 sequences, roughly 32% recorded once. Breast cancer patients provided tissue from their axillary draining lymph nodes. The receptor's source is a female donor with breast cancer. Some clones in this sample may be carry-over from other donors' samples. The sequenced sample was axillary lymph node tissue.

CDR3 protein: CASSYSVVDSGNIIYF. The CDR3, as DNA: TGTGCCAGCAGTTACTCCGTCGTAGACTCTGGAAACATCATATATTTT. The chain uses TRBV6-5 and TRBJ1-3; no clear D gene. The CDR3 sequence is 16 residues long. The germline CDR1 and CDR2 sequences are MNHEY and SVGAGI.